This T cell receptor (beta chain) was documented in a study of metastatic and nonmetastatic thyroid tumors. Study details: Repertoire comparisons spanned blood and tumor or nodule tissue from malignant and benign thyroid patients. Broader study findings: It was reported that TCR beta diversity was significantly higher in malignant thyroid tumors than benign nodules, in blood and tumor.

All patients were untreated before thyroid surgery. The CDR3 is 16 residues long. The V gene lost 0 bases and the J gene lost 4 bases, with 15 bases spanning the gap. Germline V CDR1 and CDR2: MNHNS, SASEGT. Per the authors' pipeline: Across clinicopathological groups, CDR3 differences served as the basis for building a distant-metastasis classifier for papillary thyroid cancer. TCRdb re-clonotyped the PCR reads through MiXCR. The V and J calls, along with clone size, are taken from TCRdb and not from the paper's own processing. The repertoire has roughly 2,500 clones, around 27% of them found once; the top ten carry over 20%. This clone has only a few counts. As yet, its antigen is unknown.

The sample comprised adjacent normal tissue. The chain combines TRBV6-1 with TRBJ1-1; D is uncertain. This clonotype was sampled from a male donor with papillary thyroid cancer or a benign thyroid nodule (not recorded which). Some clones in this sample may be carry-over from other donors' samples. The CDR3 bases are TGTGCCAGCAGTGAAGCTGCAGGTACCATGGGCACTGAAGCTTTCTTT. Protein product: CASSEAAGTMGTEAFF.